The 13 T cell receptor beta chains presented below share a single source sample, sequenced in a study of blood T cell repertoires in COVID-19. TCRdb keeps only in-frame clones here, not all; method: immunoSEQ multiplex PCR. The sample contains some 400,000 clones, approximately 89% of which appear only once. The sample consisted of PBMCs or T cells enriched from blood (not recorded which). These receptors originate from a woman aged 40 to 50 who had been exposed to COVID-19.

Concerning this clone itself: The same CDR3 arises from other DNA sequences in this sample as well. The J gene is TRBJ1-5, the V gene TRBV6-5; no definite D call. The CDR3 covers 12 residues. V lost 8 bases and J 2 bases, leaving 7 bases between the germline ends. CDR1 is MNHEY, CDR2 SVGAGI, per germline. Written as DNA, the CDR3 is TGTGCCAGCGGAGCCGGCAATCAGCCCCAGCATTTT. As protein: CASGAGNQPQHF.

The CDR3 nucleotides are TGTGCCAGCAGTTACTCGGGGGGGCAACAGCCCCAGCATTTT. It codes for CASSYSGGQQPQHF. The chain couples TRBV6-5 to TRBJ1-5, with TRBD1 as a possible D gene (6 bases). CDR1 MNHEY and CDR2 SVGAGI come from the germline V gene. The ends were cut back, 0 bases at V and 7 bases at J, with 10 bases in the middle. The CDR3 is 14 residues long.

This rearrangement joins TRBV3-1 (or the pseudogene TRBV3-2) to TRBJ1-4; tentatively, D is TRBD1 (5 bases). This CDR3 is 16 amino acids long. Germline lookup yields CDR1 LGHDT and CDR2 YNNKEL (reference sequence). V lost 4 bases, J lost 1 base, and 13 bases lay in between. The CDR3 is CASSPFTRGTNEKLFF. The DNA for the CDR3 is TGTGCCAGCAGCCCCTTCACAAGGGGAACTAATGAAAAACTGTTTTTT.

The DNA for the CDR3 is TGTGCCAGCAGACCCGGGGAGGGGAACACTGAAGCTTTCTTT. This encodes CASRPGEGNTEAFF. V and J are TRBV3-1 (or the pseudogene TRBV3-2) and TRBJ1-1; D remains ambiguous. Germline assignment: CDR1 LGHDT and CDR2 YNNKEL (reference sequence). This CDR3 is built from 14 residues. The germline V and J ends were trimmed by 6 bases and 1 base, with 12 bases remaining between them.

The gene calls are TRBV3-1 (or the pseudogene TRBV3-2) and TRBJ1-2; D gene ambiguous. The CDR3 covers 14 residues. Trimming stripped 1 base from V and 4 bases from J, with 10 bases between. Germline V gene data show CDR1 as LGHDT and CDR2 as YNNKEL (reference sequence). CDR3 coding DNA: TGTGCCAGCAGCCAAGGAGGAGGGAGCTATGGCTACACCTTC. It translates to CASSQGGGSYGYTF.

The rearrangement uses TRBV5-1 and TRBJ2-5; TRBD1 aligns across 7 bases. The V gene's germline CDR1 is SGHRS and CDR2 YFSETQ. The CDR3 has 13 amino acids. Germline trimming cut 2 bases from V and 4 bases from J; bases unmatched to any gene: 2. The CDR3 coding sequence is TGCGCCAGCAGCTTCAACAGGGGAGAGACCCAGTACTTC. Translating gives CASSFNRGETQYF. Full variable domain (missing parts from reference TRBV5-1 and TRBJ2-5): KAGVTQTPRYLIKTRGQQVTLSCSPISGHRSVSWYQQTPGQGLQFLFEYFSETQRNKGNFPGRFSGRQFSNSRSEMNVSTLELGDSALYLCASSFNRGETQYFGPGTRLLVL.

V is TRBV18 and J is TRBJ1-1; 8 bases agree with TRBD1. The germline V gene encodes CDR1 KGHSH and CDR2 LQKENI. This CDR3 comprises 16 residues. V shed 3 bases, J shed 1 base, and the junction held 7 bases outside the gene matches. The CDR3 DNA sequence: TGTGCCAGCTCACCGGCTGTCGGACAGGGGAACACTGAAGCTTTCTTT. Translation: CASSPAVGQGNTEAFF.

This clone was seen ten or more times. J is TRBJ2-2 and V is TRBV7-2; D remains ambiguous. Trimming shortened V by 2 bases and J by 1 base, and 5 bases separated the two germline ends. Germline CDR1 SGHTA, CDR2 FQGNSA. The CDR3 spans 14 residues. The CDR3: CASSLRVNTGELFF. DNA for the CDR3: TGTGCCAGCAGCTTACGGGTGAACACCGGGGAGCTGTTTTTT. The whole variable domain, filled in from reference TRBV7-2 and TRBJ2-2, reads GAGVSQSPSNKVTEKGKDVELRCDPISGHTALYWYRQSLGQGLEFLIYFQGNSAPDKSGLPSDRFSAERTGGSVSTLTIQRTQQEDSAVYLCASSLRVNTGELFFGEGSRLTVL.

The chain is built from TRBV19 and TRBJ1-5; D is unresolved. Per germline, CDR1 LNHDA and CDR2 SQIVND (reference sequence). Trimming cost V 7 bases and J 7 bases, with 5 bases left between them. The length of the CDR3 is 10 residues. Here the CDR3 reads CASNKQPQHF. In DNA, the CDR3 is TGTGCCAGTAATAAACAGCCCCAGCATTTT.

This rearrangement joins TRBV4-1 to TRBJ2-7; D is possibly TRBD2 (7 bases). Germline CDR1 is MGHRA and CDR2 is YSYEKL. The V and J ends lost 3 bases and 4 bases respectively, with 13 bases between them. This CDR3 region has 14 residues. CDR3 sequence (DNA): TGCGCCAGCAGCCAGGGAGGGGGTTCGTACGAGCAGTACTTC. It translates to CASSQGGGSYEQYF.

The chain uses TRBV30 and TRBJ2-1, with D maybe TRBD1 (5 bases). Trimming took off 4 bases at V and 0 bases at J, with 10 bases between the two ends. Germline V gene lookup returns CDR1 GTSNPN and CDR2 SVGIG (reference sequence). This CDR3 spans 14 amino acids. The CDR3 DNA reads as TGTGCCTGGAAAGGGGCTAGCTCCTACAATGAGCAGTTCTTC. It specifies CAWKGASSYNEQFF.

On this clone: One end of the junction varies from germline; a read error may be responsible. This rearrangement joins TRBV9 to TRBJ2-1, with 14 bases matching TRBD2. CDR3 length: 15 residues. Germline V lookup: CDR1 SGDLS, CDR2 YYNGEE. In DNA form, the CDR3 reads TGTGCCAGCAGCGTAGTTCCGGGACTAGCGGGGGTTCCAGTCTTC. This sequence encodes CASSVVPGLAGVPVF.

This clone was detected once. J is TRBJ2-1 and V is TRBV27; D may be TRBD1 (6 bases). The germline V and J ends were trimmed by 4 bases and 4 bases, with 17 bases remaining between them. The CDR3 runs 16 residues. Germline assignment: CDR1 MNHEY and CDR2 SMNVEV (reference sequence). The CDR3 coding sequence is TGTGCCAGCAGTTATACGACAGGTCGGGGTTACAATGAGCAGTTCTTC. It codes for CASSYTTGRGYNEQFF.